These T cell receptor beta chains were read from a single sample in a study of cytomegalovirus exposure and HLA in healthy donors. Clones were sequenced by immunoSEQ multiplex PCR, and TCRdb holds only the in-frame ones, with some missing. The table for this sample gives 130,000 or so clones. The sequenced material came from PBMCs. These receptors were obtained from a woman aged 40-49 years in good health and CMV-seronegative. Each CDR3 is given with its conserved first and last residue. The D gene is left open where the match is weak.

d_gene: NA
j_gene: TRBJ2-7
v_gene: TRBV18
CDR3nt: TGTGCCAGCTCACCACGAGGGCGTGGGAAGGAAGAGCAGTACTTC
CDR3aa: CASSPRGRGKEEQYF

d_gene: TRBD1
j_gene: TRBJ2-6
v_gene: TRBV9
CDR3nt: TGTGCCAGCAGCGCGGACCCGACAGGGTTTGGGGCCAACGTCCTGACTTTC
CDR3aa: CASSADPTGFGANVLTF

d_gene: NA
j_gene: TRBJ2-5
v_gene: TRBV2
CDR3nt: TGTGCCAGCAGTGTCAGTATAGAGACCCAGTACTTC
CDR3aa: CASSVSIETQYF

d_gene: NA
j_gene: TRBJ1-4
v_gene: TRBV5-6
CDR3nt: TGTGCCAGCAGCTTTCCCGGTCGAAGTGAAAAACTGTTTTTT
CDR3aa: CASSFPGRSEKLFF

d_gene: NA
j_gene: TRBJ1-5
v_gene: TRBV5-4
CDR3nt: TGTGCCAGCAGCTTGGCAGGGGCGAGTGGCAATCAGCCCCAGCATTTT
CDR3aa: CASSLAGASGNQPQHF

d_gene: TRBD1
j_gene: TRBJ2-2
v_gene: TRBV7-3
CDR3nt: TGTGCCAGCCAAGGACAGGGTCACACCGGGGAGCTGTTTTTT
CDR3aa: CASQGQGHTGELFF

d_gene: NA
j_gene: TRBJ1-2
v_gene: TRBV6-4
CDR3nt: TGTGCCAGCAGTGACTCGCGGAGGGTTGGTTTCTTACGTTACACCTTC
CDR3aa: CASSDSRRVGFLRYTF

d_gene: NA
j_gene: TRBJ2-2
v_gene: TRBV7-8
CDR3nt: TGTGCCAGCAGCTTTAACAGGGAAGCCATCACCGGGGAGCTGTTTTTT
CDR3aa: CASSFNREAITGELFF

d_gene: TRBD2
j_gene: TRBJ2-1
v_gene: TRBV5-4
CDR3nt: TGTGCCAGCAGCCCCCAGGGACTACGAGGTAATGAGCAGTTCTTC
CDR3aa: CASSPQGLRGNEQFF

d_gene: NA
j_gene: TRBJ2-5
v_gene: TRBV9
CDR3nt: TGTGCCAGCAGCGTAGTGAGCGGCGCGGAGACCCAGTACTTC
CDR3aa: CASSVVSGAETQYF

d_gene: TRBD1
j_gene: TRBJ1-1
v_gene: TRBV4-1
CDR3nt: TGCGCCAGCAGCCAAGGATGGGCCAGGGGGAATACTGAAGCTTTCTTT
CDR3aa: CASSQGWARGNTEAFF

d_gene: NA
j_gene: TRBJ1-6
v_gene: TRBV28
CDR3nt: TGTGCCAGCAGGTCCTTTAGGGGAGGAAATTCACCCCTCCACTTT
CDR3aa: CASRSFRGGNSPLHF